This T cell receptor beta chain was recovered during a study of somatic mutations in cytotoxic T cells in rheumatoid arthritis. Study-wide results and limits: Over 20% of CD8+ cells belonged to the largest CD8+ clone in about an eighth of the 65 patients. Antigen targets of the expanded CD8+ clones remained unidentified.

This CDR3 spans 18 amino acids. Per germline, CDR1 SGHNT and CDR2 YYREEE (reference sequence). Trimming shortened V by 0 bases and J by 0 bases, and 16 bases separated the two germline ends. Sequencing was performed with immunoSEQ multiplex PCR; in TCRdb, only in-frame clones are kept and a portion is missing. The table includes 15,000 to 20,000 clones, around 77% detected once. Comment on this clone: Its antigen is still unknown.

The sample taken for sequencing was CD8+ T cells sorted from blood. The chain is built from TRBV5-4 and TRBJ1-3, with D unclear. The TCR comes from an adult with rheumatoid arthritis. Written as DNA, the CDR3 is TGTGCCAGCAGCTTGGGGGTCGGGGATGGAGGCTCTGGAAACACCATATATTTT. This gives the protein CASSLGVGDGGSGNTIYF.